This T cell receptor beta chain came from a study of Tregs in tolerant kidney transplant recipients. Study in general: Related graft donors supplied nonmyeloablative bone marrow transplants, and mixed chimerism was transient.

With 4 bases clipped from V and 6 bases from J, the junction kept 2 bases outside the gene matches. The CDR3 loop spans 13 amino acids. Germline CDR1 SGHRS, CDR2 YFSETQ. A remark on this clone: The DNA ends 3 residues before the CDR3 does, and the rest of the CDR3 is filled in from the germline J gene.

Method: immunoSEQ multiplex PCR; TCRdb's copy keeps in-frame clones and lacks some. This sample contains 45,000 to 55,000 clones. The specimen comprised CD4+ T cells from blood, sampled before the transplant. The rearrangement joins TRBV5-1 to TRBJ1-4; 8 bases are shared with TRBD1. This receptor was taken from a human donor who received a combined kidney and bone marrow transplant. CDR3 sequence: CASSTDRDEKLFF. CDR3 DNA, as far as it was read: TGCGCCAGCAGCACGGACAGGGATGAAAAA.